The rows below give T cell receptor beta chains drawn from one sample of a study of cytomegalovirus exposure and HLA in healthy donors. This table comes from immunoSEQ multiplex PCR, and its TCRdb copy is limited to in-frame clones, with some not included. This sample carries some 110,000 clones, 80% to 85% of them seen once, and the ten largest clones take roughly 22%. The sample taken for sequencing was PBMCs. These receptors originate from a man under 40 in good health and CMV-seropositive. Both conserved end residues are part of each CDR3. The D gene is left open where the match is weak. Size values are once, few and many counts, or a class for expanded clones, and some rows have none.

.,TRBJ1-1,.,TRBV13,CASSLPAGMNTEAFF,TGTGCCAGCAGCTTGCCCGCAGGTATGAACACTGAAGCTTTCTTT
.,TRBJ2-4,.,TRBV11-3,CASSKNPGFGVNIQYF,TGTGCCAGCAGCAAAAACCCAGGGTTTGGTGTGAACATTCAGTACTTC
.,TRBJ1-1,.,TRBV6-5,CASSFVVEAEAFF,TGTGCCAGCAGTTTCGTGGTGGAGGCTGAAGCTTTCTTT
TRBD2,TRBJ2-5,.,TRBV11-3,CASTPGGFEETQYF,TGTGCCAGCACCCCGGGGGGATTTGAAGAGACCCAGTACTTC
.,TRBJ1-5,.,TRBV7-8,CASSPRTDFGSVRQPQHF,TGTGCCAGCAGCCCAAGAACTGATTTCGGGTCGGTTCGCCAGCCCCAGCATTTT
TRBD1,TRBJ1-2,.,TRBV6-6,CASTADRGLGYTF,TGTGCCAGCACAGCCGACAGGGGGCTAGGCTACACCTTC
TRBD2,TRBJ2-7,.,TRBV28,CASRTSGGPTYEQYF,TGTGCCAGCAGAACTAGCGGGGGGCCGACCTACGAGCAGTACTTC
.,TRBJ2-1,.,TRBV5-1,CASRASGSYNEQFF,TGCGCCAGCAGGGCCAGCGGCTCCTACAATGAGCAGTTCTTC
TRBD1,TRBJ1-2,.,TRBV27,CASSSWTGKNYGYTF,TGTGCCAGCAGTTCGTGGACAGGGAAGAACTATGGCTACACCTTC
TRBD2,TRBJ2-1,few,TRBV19,CASSTSGLAVDNEQFF,TGTGCCAGTAGTACCTCAGGACTAGCCGTCGACAATGAGCAGTTCTTC
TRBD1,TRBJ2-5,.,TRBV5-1,CASSLGRQGGEETQYF,TGCGCCAGCAGCTTGGGACGACAGGGGGGGGAAGAGACCCAGTACTTC
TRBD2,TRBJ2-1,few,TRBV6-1,CASKKLAGGIDEQFF,TGTGCCAGCAAGAAGCTAGCGGGAGGTATCGATGAGCAGTTCTTC
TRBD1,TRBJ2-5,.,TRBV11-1,CASSFRGRETQYF,TGTGCCAGCAGCTTCAGGGGGCGGGAGACCCAGTACTTC
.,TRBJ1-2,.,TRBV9,CASSVMAGEGYTF,TGTGCCAGCAGCGTGATGGCCGGGGAAGGCTACACCTTC
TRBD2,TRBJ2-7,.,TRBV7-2,CASSLGGVLAGGYEQYF,TGTGCCAGCAGCTTAGGAGGGGTCCTAGCGGGGGGCTACGAGCAGTACTTC
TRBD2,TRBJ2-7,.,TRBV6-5,CASSRRGEGSEQYF,TGTGCCAGCAGCCGCCGGGGGGAGGGGAGCGAGCAGTACTTC
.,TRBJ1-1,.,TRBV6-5,CASSYFRVFGTEAFF,TGTGCCAGCAGTTACTTCAGGGTTTTCGGCACTGAAGCTTTCTTT
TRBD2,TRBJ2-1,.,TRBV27,CASSSRRLAGNNEQFF,TGTGCCAGCAGTTCCCGTCGACTAGCGGGGAACAATGAGCAGTTCTTC
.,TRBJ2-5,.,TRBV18,CASSPLPSGSARGETQYF,TGTGCCAGCTCACCACTGCCCTCGGGCAGCGCCAGGGGTGAGACCCAGTACTTC
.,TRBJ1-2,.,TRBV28,CASSQRRYGYTF,TGTGCCAGCAGCCAAAGGAGGTACGGCTACACCTTC
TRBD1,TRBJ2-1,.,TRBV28,CASIPGQANEQFF,TGTGCCAGCATCCCCGGACAGGCCAATGAGCAGTTCTTC
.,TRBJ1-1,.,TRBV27,CASSLRAGGSGGEAFF,TGTGCCAGCAGTTTACGGGCCGGAGGGAGCGGGGGTGAAGCTTTCTTT
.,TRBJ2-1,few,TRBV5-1,CASSRGGSGSYNEQFF,TGCGCCAGCAGCCGAGGTGGGAGCGGCTCCTACAATGAGCAGTTCTTC
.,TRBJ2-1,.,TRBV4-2,CASSQVGSEQFF,TGTGCCAGCAGCCAAGTCGGGAGTGAGCAGTTCTTC
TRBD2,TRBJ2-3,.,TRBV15,CATSSSGRALTDTQYF,TGTGCCACCAGCAGTAGCGGGAGGGCCCTGACAGATACGCAGTATTTT
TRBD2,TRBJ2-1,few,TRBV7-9,CASSFSRTSGSYNEQFF,TGTGCCAGCAGCTTCAGCAGGACTAGCGGGTCCTACAATGAGCAGTTCTTC
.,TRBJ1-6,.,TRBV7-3,CASSAYGGQINSPLHF,TGTGCCAGCTCAGCTTATGGCGGACAGATTAATTCACCCCTCCACTTT
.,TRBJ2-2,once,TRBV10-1,CASSREGAGFTGELFF,TGCGCCAGCAGCCGGGAGGGGGCCGGTTTCACCGGGGAGCTGTTTTTT
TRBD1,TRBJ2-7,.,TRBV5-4,CASSPLDRGREQYF,TGTGCCAGCAGCCCCCTGGACAGGGGGAGGGAGCAGTACTTC
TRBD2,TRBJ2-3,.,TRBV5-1,CASSLGTSDTDTQYF,TGCGCCAGCAGCTTGGGGACTAGCGACACAGATACGCAGTATTTT
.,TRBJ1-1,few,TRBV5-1,CASSPDPLGGLSEAFF,TGCGCCAGCAGCCCGGACCCGTTAGGAGGTTTGTCTGAAGCTTTCTTT
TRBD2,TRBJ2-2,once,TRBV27,CASSFLAGGSTGELFF,TGTGCCAGCAGTTTTTTAGCGGGGGGGAGCACCGGGGAGCTGTTTTTT
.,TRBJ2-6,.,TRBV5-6,CASSLGGGHSGANVLTF,TGTGCCAGCAGCTTGGGGGGGGGACACTCTGGGGCCAACGTCCTGACTTTC
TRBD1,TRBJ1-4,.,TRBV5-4,CASRRWAGGTEKLFF,TGTGCCAGCAGGCGATGGGCAGGGGGGACTGAAAAACTGTTTTTT
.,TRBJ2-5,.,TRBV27,CASSSLGLGEKETQYF,TGTGCCAGCAGTTCACTGGGACTTGGGGAAAAAGAGACCCAGTACTTC
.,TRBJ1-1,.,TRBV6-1,CASGRWTEASF,TGTGCCAGCGGTCGGTGGACTGAAGCTTCCTTT
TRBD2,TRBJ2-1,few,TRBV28,CASSFLAGGLGSYNEQFF,TGTGCCAGCAGTTTTCTAGCGGGGGGGCTTGGATCCTACAATGAGCAGTTCTTC
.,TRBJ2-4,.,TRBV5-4,CASSFRGENIQYF,TGTGCCAGCAGCTTTCGGGGTGAAAACATTCAGTACTTC
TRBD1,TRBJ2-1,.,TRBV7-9,CSGRGLGYNEQFF,TGTTCCGGCAGGGGGCTAGGGTACAATGAGCAGTTCTTC
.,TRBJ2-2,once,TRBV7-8,CASSFQGGNTGELFF,TGTGCCAGCAGCTTCCAGGGGGGGAACACCGGGGAGCTGTTTTTT
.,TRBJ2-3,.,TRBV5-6,CASSLVGGRGDTQYF,TGTGCCAGCAGCTTGGTTGGGGGGAGAGGAGATACGCAGTATTTT
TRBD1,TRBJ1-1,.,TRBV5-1,CASSFRQGGLTEAFF,TGCGCCAGCAGTTTTCGACAGGGGGGTTTAACTGAAGCTTTCTTT
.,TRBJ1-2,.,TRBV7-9,CASSLVLNYGYTF,TGTGCCAGCAGCTTAGTACTTAACTATGGCTACACCTTC
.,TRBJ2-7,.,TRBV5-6,CASSLTGTSYEQYF,TGTGCCAGCAGCTTGACAGGGACCTCCTACGAGCAGTACTTC
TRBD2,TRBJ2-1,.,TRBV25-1,CASSDSSGSYNEQFF,TGTGCCAGCAGTGATTCTAGCGGGAGTTACAATGAGCAGTTCTTC
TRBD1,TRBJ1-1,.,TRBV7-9,CASSDSTGQNTEAFF,TGTGCCAGCAGCGACTCGACAGGGCAGAACACTGAAGCTTTCTTT
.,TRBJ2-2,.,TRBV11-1,CASSPRQNTGELFF,TGTGCCAGCAGCCCGAGACAGAACACCGGGGAGCTGTTTTTT
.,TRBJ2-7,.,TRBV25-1,CASSESYEQYF,TGTGCCAGCAGTGAATCTTACGAGCAGTACTTC
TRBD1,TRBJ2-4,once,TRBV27,CEDRVKNIQYF,TGTGAAGACAGGGTCAAAAACATTCAGTACTTC
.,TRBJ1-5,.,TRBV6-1,CASSEGYSQPQHF,TGTGCCAGCAGTGAAGGGTACTCTCAGCCCCAGCATTTT
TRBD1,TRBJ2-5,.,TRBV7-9,CASSLGDRGTQETQYF,TGTGCCAGCAGCTTAGGGGACAGGGGGACTCAAGAGACCCAGTACTTC
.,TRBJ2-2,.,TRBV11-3,CASSPARGLGTGELFF,TGTGCCAGCAGCCCCGCTCGAGGGTTGGGCACCGGGGAGCTGTTTTTT
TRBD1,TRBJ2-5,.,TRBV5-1,CASSWGTGPQETQYF,TGCGCCAGCAGCTGGGGGACAGGGCCCCAAGAGACCCAGTACTTC
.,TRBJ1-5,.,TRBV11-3,CASSLEGASNQPQHF,TGTGCCAGCAGCTTGGAGGGCGCGAGCAATCAGCCCCAGCATTTT
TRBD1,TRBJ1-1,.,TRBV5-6,CASSSRTGDRGGTEAFF,TGTGCCAGCAGCTCTCGAACTGGCGACAGGGGAGGGACTGAAGCTTTCTTT
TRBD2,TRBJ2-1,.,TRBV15,CATSPPGGGAYNEQFF,TGTGCCACCAGCCCCCCGGGCGGGGGAGCATACAATGAGCAGTTCTTC
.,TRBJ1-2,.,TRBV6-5,CASSYGLRRVDGYTF,TGTGCCAGCAGTTATGGGCTACGCAGGGTGGATGGCTACACCTTC
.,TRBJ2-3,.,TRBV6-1,CASRLRGTDTQYF,TGTGCCAGCAGGCTACGCGGCACAGATACGCAGTATTTT
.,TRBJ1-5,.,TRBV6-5,CASRRGSSSNQPQHF,TGTGCCAGCAGAAGGGGGTCGAGCAGCAATCAGCCCCAGCATTTT
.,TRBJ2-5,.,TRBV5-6,CASSLVASGRETQYF,TGTGCCAGCAGCTTGGTTGCGTCAGGGCGGGAGACCCAGTACTTC